These T cell receptor beta chains were read from a single sample in a study of blood T cell repertoires in COVID-19. Some clones are missing from TCRdb's copy, which holds only in-frame ones; the method was immunoSEQ multiplex PCR. Here the sample spans tens of thousands of clones, around 90% being singletons. The sequenced sample consisted of peripheral blood. Receptors originate from a woman of 80 years or more with acute or convalescent COVID-19. CDR3s include the opening cysteine and the closing phenylalanine or tryptophan. Each record gives: V gene, clone size, J gene, D gene, CDR3 DNA, CDR3 protein. D genes are given only for firm matches. Only some rows state a clone size, as once, few, many or a class for expanded clones.

>TRBV9|-|TRBJ1-6|TRBD1
TGTGCCAGCAGCGTAACACAGGGGAATAATTCACCCCTCCACTTT
CASSVTQGNNSPLHF
>TRBV6-2/TRBV6-3|-|TRBJ1-4|-
TGTGCCAGCAGTCCCCGGGACTTACAGCTCCATGAAAAACTGTTTTTT
CASSPRDLQLHEKLFF
>TRBV5-1|-|TRBJ2-6|-
TGCGCCAGCAGCTTGGGCGGGCACCCTTACGGTGGGGCCAACGTCCTGACTTTC
CASSLGGHPYGGANVLTF
>TRBV15|-|TRBJ2-7|-
TGTGCCACCAGCAGAGACGGTATTTCCTACGAGCAGTACTTC
CATSRDGISYEQYF
>TRBV4-1|-|TRBJ2-5|TRBD2
TGCGCCAGCAGCCAAGAAGTAGCGGGGGGCTTGGGGACCCAGTACTTC
CASSQEVAGGLGTQYF
>TRBV18|-|TRBJ2-1|TRBD2
TGTGCCAGCTCATCCTGGACTAGCGGTCTGGGCGATGAGCAGTTCTTC
CASSSWTSGLGDEQFF
>TRBV4-1|-|TRBJ1-5|-
TGCGCCAGCAGCCAAGTCAGTGAAAGCAATCAGCCCCAGCATTTT
CASSQVSESNQPQHF
>TRBV6-5|-|TRBJ2-7|TRBD1
TGTGCCAGCAGGGACAGGTCCTTCCTAGGAGAGCAGTACTTC
CASRDRSFLGEQYF
>TRBV19|-|TRBJ1-6|-
TGTGCCAGTAGTCAGGGGAGTTCACCCCTCCACTTT
CASSQGSSPLHF
>TRBV6-6|few|TRBJ1-1|TRBD1
TGTGCCAGCAGTTCCTCTCCCGGGACAGGGATGGCGGCTTTCTTT
CASSSSPGTGMAAFF
>TRBV5-1|-|TRBJ1-1|TRBD1
TGCGCCAGCAGCTCCAGGGGGACAGGGGGCACTGAAGCTTTCTTT
CASSSRGTGGTEAFF
>TRBV6-5|few|TRBJ1-1|-
TGTGCCAGCAGTTACTTGTCAGGTGGGGAGCGGACTGAAGCTTTCTTT
CASSYLSGGERTEAFF
>TRBV6-5|-|TRBJ2-2|TRBD1
TGTGCCAGCAGCTCGGGACAGGGGGACACCGGGGAGCTGTTTTTT
CASSSGQGDTGELFF
>TRBV11-2|few|TRBJ2-7|-
TGTGCCAGCAGCCCCCTGAGGTTAGAGCAGTACTTC
CASSPLRLEQYF
>TRBV30|-|TRBJ2-1|-
TGTGCCTGGAGTGTCCTCCGGACAGTTAGGCCCTACAATGAGCAGTTCTTC
CAWSVLRTVRPYNEQFF
>TRBV6-5|-|TRBJ2-5|TRBD2
TGTGCCAGCAGCCCCTCCGGGGGGGAGACCCAGTACTTC
CASSPSGGETQYF
>TRBV5-4|-|TRBJ2-5|TRBD1
TGTGCCAGCAGCGGACAGGGCGCGCGGCAAGAGACCCAGTACTTC
CASSGQGARQETQYF
>TRBV7-2|few|TRBJ1-5|TRBD1
TGTGCCAGCAGCACGACAGGGGGAGGCAATCAGCCCCAGCATTTT
CASSTTGGGNQPQHF
>TRBV6-6|-|TRBJ2-5|TRBD2
TGTGCCAGCAGTCCCCGGGGGACTAGCGGGAGGGGGGAGACCCAGTACTTC
CASSPRGTSGRGETQYF
>TRBV15|-|TRBJ2-1|TRBD2
TGTGCCACCAGCAGAGAAGTCTATTGGCTAGCGGGAGGAGTAAATGAGCAGTTCTTC
CATSREVYWLAGGVNEQFF
>TRBV5-1|-|TRBJ1-2|-
TGCGCCAGCAGCGGCCAGGATAACTATGGCTACACCTTC
CASSGQDNYGYTF
>TRBV5-4|-|TRBJ2-1|TRBD2
TGTGCCAGCAGCTTAGCGGGGGGGATATACAATGAGCAGTTCTTC
CASSLAGGIYNEQFF
>TRBV12-3/TRBV12-4|-|TRBJ1-2|-
TGTGCCAGCAGTTTACGGGGAAACTATGGCTACACCTTC
CASSLRGNYGYTF
>TRBV19|-|TRBJ1-3|TRBD1
TGTGCCAGTAGTCGACCTCCGGGACAGGGAATCTCTGGAAACACCATATATTTT
CASSRPPGQGISGNTIYF
>TRBV30|-|TRBJ2-1|-
TGTGCCTGGACAGGGGAGAATGAGCAGTTCTTC
CAWTGENEQFF
>TRBV19|-|TRBJ1-2|-
TGTGCCAGTAGTCCCCGTGACAGATTCTATGGCTACACCTTC
CASSPRDRFYGYTF
>TRBV19|-|TRBJ2-3|-
TGTGCCAGTAGTATAGGGCGGGGAAGGGGCACAGATACGCAGTATTTT
CASSIGRGRGTDTQYF